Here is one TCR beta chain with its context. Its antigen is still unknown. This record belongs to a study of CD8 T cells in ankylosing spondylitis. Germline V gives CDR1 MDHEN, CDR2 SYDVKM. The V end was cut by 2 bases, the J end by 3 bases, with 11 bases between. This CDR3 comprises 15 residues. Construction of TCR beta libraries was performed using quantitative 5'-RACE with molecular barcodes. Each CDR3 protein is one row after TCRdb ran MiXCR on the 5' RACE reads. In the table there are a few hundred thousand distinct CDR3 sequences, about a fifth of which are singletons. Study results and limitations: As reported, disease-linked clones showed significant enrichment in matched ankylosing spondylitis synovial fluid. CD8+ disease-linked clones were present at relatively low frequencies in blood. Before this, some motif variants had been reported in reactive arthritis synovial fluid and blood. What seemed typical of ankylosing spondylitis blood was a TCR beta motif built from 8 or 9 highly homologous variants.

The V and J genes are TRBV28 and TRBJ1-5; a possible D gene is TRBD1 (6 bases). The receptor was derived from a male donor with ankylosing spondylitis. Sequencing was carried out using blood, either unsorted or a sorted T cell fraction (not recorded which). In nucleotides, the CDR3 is TGTGCCAGCAGTTTACTGACAGGTTACAATCAGCCCCAGCATTTT. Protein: CASSLLTGYNQPQHF.